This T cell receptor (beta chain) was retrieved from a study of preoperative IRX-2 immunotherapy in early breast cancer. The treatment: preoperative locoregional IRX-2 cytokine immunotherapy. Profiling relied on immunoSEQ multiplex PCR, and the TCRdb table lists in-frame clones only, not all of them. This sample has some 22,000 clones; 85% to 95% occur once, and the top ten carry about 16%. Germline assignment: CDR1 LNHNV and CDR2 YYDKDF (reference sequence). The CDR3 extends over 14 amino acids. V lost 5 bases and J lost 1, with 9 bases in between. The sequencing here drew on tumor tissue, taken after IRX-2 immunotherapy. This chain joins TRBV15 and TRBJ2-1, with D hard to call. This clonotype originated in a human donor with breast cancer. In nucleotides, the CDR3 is TGTGCCACCAGCTCTTACGGGTCCTACAATGAGCAGTTCTTC. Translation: CATSSYGSYNEQFF.